These T cell receptor beta chains were read from a single sample in a study of blood T cell repertoires in COVID-19. Clones were sequenced by immunoSEQ multiplex PCR, and TCRdb holds only the in-frame ones, with some missing. The table lists under 150,000 clones, about 77% of them singletons. What was sequenced was peripheral blood. These receptor sequences come from a woman between 50 and 59 years old with active or convalescent COVID-19. The conserved cysteine and the conserved F or W are not part of the CDR3 here. The order of the fields is D gene, V gene, J gene, clone size, CDR3 protein. D genes are given only for firm matches. Only some rows state a clone size, as once, few, many or a class for expanded clones.

D gene: -; V gene: TRBV5-1; J gene: TRBJ1-1; clone size: -; CDR3 protein: ASSPTGFPMNTEAF
D gene: TRBD2; V gene: TRBV15; J gene: TRBJ2-5; clone size: -; CDR3 protein: ATSLASGYQETQY
D gene: -; V gene: TRBV19; J gene: TRBJ1-2; clone size: -; CDR3 protein: ASSPPPPGPTNYGYT
D gene: -; V gene: TRBV11-2; J gene: TRBJ1-6; clone size: few; CDR3 protein: ASSLDGEGFYNSPLH
D gene: -; V gene: TRBV28; J gene: TRBJ1-1; clone size: -; CDR3 protein: ASRHSAEAF
D gene: TRBD1; V gene: TRBV5-5; J gene: TRBJ1-6; clone size: once; CDR3 protein: ASSSPGQGHSPLH
D gene: -; V gene: TRBV28; J gene: TRBJ1-2; clone size: -; CDR3 protein: ASRPTGIGNYGYT
D gene: TRBD1; V gene: TRBV19; J gene: TRBJ2-7; clone size: -; CDR3 protein: ASSIDHRTGAHEQY
D gene: TRBD2; V gene: TRBV28; J gene: TRBJ2-7; clone size: -; CDR3 protein: ASSYAGTSGRYYEQY
D gene: -; V gene: TRBV19; J gene: TRBJ1-5; clone size: -; CDR3 protein: ASSIVDKGRQPQH
D gene: -; V gene: TRBV7-9; J gene: TRBJ1-2; clone size: -; CDR3 protein: ASSSAPGEGGYT
D gene: -; V gene: TRBV6-5; J gene: TRBJ1-5; clone size: once; CDR3 protein: ASSYSRQPNQPQH
D gene: -; V gene: TRBV9; J gene: TRBJ2-5; clone size: few; CDR3 protein: ASSAGGWQETQY
D gene: -; V gene: TRBV18; J gene: TRBJ1-1; clone size: -; CDR3 protein: ASSPETPSTEAF
D gene: TRBD2; V gene: TRBV11-2; J gene: TRBJ2-1; clone size: -; CDR3 protein: ASSLARGGEQF
D gene: -; V gene: TRBV2; J gene: TRBJ1-2; clone size: once; CDR3 protein: ASSEQGIRGYT
D gene: -; V gene: TRBV7-2; J gene: TRBJ1-3; clone size: -; CDR3 protein: ASRLGSGNTIY
D gene: TRBD2; V gene: TRBV5-6; J gene: TRBJ2-3; clone size: once; CDR3 protein: ASSLRGIAGSDTQY
D gene: TRBD1; V gene: TRBV6-2/TRBV6-3; J gene: TRBJ1-6; clone size: -; CDR3 protein: ASTPATGGSSPLH
D gene: TRBD2; V gene: TRBV11-1; J gene: TRBJ2-7; clone size: -; CDR3 protein: ASSLGSRGGSHEQY
D gene: TRBD1; V gene: TRBV12-3/TRBV12-4; J gene: TRBJ1-1; clone size: -; CDR3 protein: ASSRQGNTEAF
D gene: -; V gene: TRBV7-2; J gene: TRBJ1-6; clone size: -; CDR3 protein: ASSLGRSNSPLH